The clone carrying this TCR beta chain was observed a single time. Its target is unknown. The record originates from a study of post-analysis software for immune sequencing data. Study overall: Several disease courses (relapsing-remitting, secondary progressive and progressive-relapsing) of multiple sclerosis were included.

Notes on the study in general: Four to six TRBV segments, including TRBV5-6, TRBV5-1 and TRBV20-1, were more frequent in patients than controls. Same-batch samples co-clustered strongly by F measure.

CDR3 size: 15 residues. The V and J ends lost 7 bases and 6 bases, in that order; junction bases with no gene match: 7. In germline, CDR1 is ENHRY, CDR2 SYGVKD. The authors incorporated unique molecular identifiers into the TCR beta cDNA libraries. Via MiXCR, TCRdb re-called the PCR reads, giving one row per CDR3 protein. The repertoire holds fewer than 850,000 distinct CDR3 sequences, 46% seen once, with roughly 4.9% in the top ten. The sample consisted of blood. This sequence was found in a girl aged 10 to 17 with multiple sclerosis. This rearrangement joins TRBV10-3 to TRBJ2-1; TRBD2 aligns across 12 bases. CDR3 in amino acids: CAITPTSGSTNEQFF. In nucleotides, the CDR3 is TGTGCCATCACTCCGACTAGCGGGAGTACCAATGAGCAGTTCTTC.